This T cell receptor beta chain originates from a study of regulatory T cells in long-lasting Graves disease. This clonotype was counted at least ten times. As for time point: newly diagnosed GD, antithyroid drugs for less than 3 months. PBMCs provided the RNA from which the TCR library was made. Construction of the TCR beta libraries employed iRepertoire HTBI primers in conjunction with Arm-PCR of CDR3 regions. How the authors handled the data: Taken together, the samples had around 60 TRBV and 13 to 15 TRBJ segments identified. TCRdb re-derived calls from the multiplex PCR reads in MiXCR, one entry per CDR3 protein. TCRdb's processing, not the authors', yielded these V and J calls. The table lists more than 400,000 distinct CDR3 sequences, around 15% of them singletons, with more than 9% in the top ten. These same data were also listed under a study on T cells in Graves' hyperthyroidism and ophthalmopathy.

Sequenced material: peripheral blood mononuclear cells (PBMCs), taken at new diagnosis, from a patient treated with antithyroid drugs. The TCR sequence derives from a man between 40 and 49 years old with Graves disease.

The CDR3 loop reads CSARGQGFSYNEQFF. The CDR3 DNA reads as TGCAGTGCTAGGGGACAGGGGTTCTCCTACAATGAGCAGTTCTTC. The chain joins TRBV20-1 to TRBJ2-1, with 10 positions matching TRBD1. The V gene end was trimmed by 3 bases and the J gene end by 0 bases; junction bases not matched to a gene: 2. Germline CDR1 is DFQATT and CDR2 is SNEGSKA (reference sequence). CDR3 length: 15 residues.